This T cell receptor (beta chain) was captured in a study of long-term antiretroviral therapy in people with HIV. General observations from the study: The clones with expansion before ART were dominant in the repertoire at all time points.

This clone appeared a single time. Its antigen is undetermined. Sequencing relied on immunoSEQ assay v3.0, run at survey level. It was 40,000-50,000 T-cell genomes per sample that sequencing targeted. Using immunoSEQ multiplex PCR, the repertoire was profiled, and TCRdb retains in-frame clones only, with some absent. Of 30,000 to 35,000 clones in the sample, approximately 83% were seen once. United States facilities provided treatment to all participants with HIV. The starting material was unsorted PBMCs, obtained 0.8 years before starting antiretroviral therapy. The origin of this receptor is a man between 18 and 35 years old with HIV.

CDR3: CASSPQGTAGNTIYF. CDR3 bases: TGTGCCAGCAGCCCACAGGGGACTGCTGGAAACACCATATATTTT. V gene TRBV9 combines with J gene TRBJ1-3; 7 positions match TRBD1. Germline V gene sequence: CDR1 SGDLS, CDR2 YYNGEE. Losses at the gene ends were 4 bases for V and 2 bases for J; bases not matched to a gene: 6. The CDR3 has 15 residues.